This record covers a single T cell receptor (beta chain). This sample stems from a study of blood T cell repertoires in COVID-19. In the authors' methods: Reference gene primer amplification gave nucleated cell count estimates. TCRdb keeps only in-frame clones here, not all; method: immunoSEQ multiplex PCR. V, J and clone size are those of that table, while D and trimming were read from the DNA. The data hold about 260,000 clones, with roughly 86% observed a single time. The V gene lost 3 bases and the J gene lost 12 bases, with 12 bases spanning the gap. This CDR3 region has 12 residues. Germline CDR1 SGHVS, CDR2 FNYEAQ. Across about two dozen US areas, participants ranged in age from about 18 to 100 years.

The chain joins TRBV7-6 to TRBJ2-1; tentatively, D is TRBD2 (5 bases). This clonotype was obtained from a woman aged 45-59 years who had recovered from COVID-19. The specimen was PBMCs or T cells enriched from blood (not recorded which). CDR3 residues: CASSFAGYLQFF. DNA of the CDR3: TGTGCCAGCAGCTTCGCGGGTTATCTGCAGTTCTTC. The variable domain in full, completed from reference TRBV7-6 and TRBJ2-1, reads GAGVSQSPRYKVTKRGQDVALRCDPISGHVSLYWYRQALGQGPEFLTYFNYEAQQDKSGLPNDRFSAERPEGSISTLTIQRTEQRDSAMYRCASSFAGYLQFFGPGTRLTVL.